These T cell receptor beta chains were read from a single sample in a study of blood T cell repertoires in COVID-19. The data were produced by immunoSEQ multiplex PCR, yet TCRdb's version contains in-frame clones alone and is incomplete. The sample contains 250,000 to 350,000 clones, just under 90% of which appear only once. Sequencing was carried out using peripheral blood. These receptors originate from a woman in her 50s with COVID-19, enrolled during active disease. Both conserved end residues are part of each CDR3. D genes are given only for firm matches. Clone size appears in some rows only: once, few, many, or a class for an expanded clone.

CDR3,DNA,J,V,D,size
CASSQVLAVTYNEQFF,TGTGCCAGCAGCCAAGTCTTAGCGGTAACCTACAATGAGCAGTTCTTC,TRBJ2-1,TRBV3-1/TRBV3-2,NA,NA
CASSYSGGKTSYNEQFF,TGTGCCAGCAGTTACTCAGGCGGAAAAACCTCCTACAATGAGCAGTTCTTC,TRBJ2-1,TRBV6-2/TRBV6-3,NA,NA
CASSPGTHNTEAFF,TGTGCCAGTAGTCCCGGGACACATAACACTGAAGCTTTCTTT,TRBJ1-1,TRBV19,NA,NA
CASSSRGTDTQYF,TGTGCCAGCAGTTCCCGCGGCACAGATACGCAGTATTTT,TRBJ2-3,TRBV27,NA,NA
CATQASSYNEQFF,TGTGCCACACAAGCTAGCTCCTACAATGAGCAGTTCTTC,TRBJ2-1,TRBV24-1,NA,few
CASGTGDYGYTF,TGCGCCAGCGGGACAGGGGACTATGGCTACACCTTC,TRBJ1-2,TRBV5-1,TRBD1,NA
CASSISGGEQYF,TGTGCCAGCAGTATCTCCGGCGGGGAGCAGTACTTC,TRBJ2-7,TRBV27,NA,NA
CASRQPGQSQDTQYF,TGTGCCAGTAGACAACCGGGACAGTCGCAAGATACGCAGTATTTT,TRBJ2-3,TRBV19,TRBD1,NA
CASSPGTGGIGGYTF,TGTGCCAGTAGTCCCGGGACAGGGGGCATTGGTGGCTACACCTTC,TRBJ1-2,TRBV19,TRBD1,NA
CASSQDLGTYEQYF,TGCGCCAGCAGCCAAGATTTGGGGACTTACGAGCAGTACTTC,TRBJ2-7,TRBV4-1,NA,NA
CASSQHGTSGTKNIQYF,TGTGCCAGCAGCCAACACGGGACTAGCGGGACCAAAAACATTCAGTACTTC,TRBJ2-4,TRBV3-1/TRBV3-2,TRBD2,NA
CASSFSGRAPDTQYF,TGTGCCAGCAGCTTTTCTGGGAGGGCCCCAGATACGCAGTATTTT,TRBJ2-3,TRBV12-1,NA,once
CASRGDREDGYTF,TGTGCCAGCAGGGGGGACAGGGAGGATGGCTACACCTTC,TRBJ1-2,TRBV2,TRBD1,NA
CATSDLWDRENSYEQYF,TGTGCCACCAGTGATTTGTGGGACAGAGAGAATTCCTACGAGCAGTACTTC,TRBJ2-7,TRBV24-1,TRBD1,NA
CASSLQGVSEKLFF,TGTGCCAGTAGCCTACAGGGGGTTTCTGAAAAACTGTTTTTT,TRBJ1-4,TRBV19,TRBD1,NA
CAAVQGFYGYTF,TGTGCCGCGGTACAGGGTTTCTATGGCTACACCTTC,TRBJ1-2,TRBV30,NA,NA
CASVGQSHTGELFF,TGTGCCAGTGTAGGACAGAGCCACACCGGGGAGCTGTTTTTT,TRBJ2-2,TRBV19,NA,NA
CASSYSTSRQDTQYF,TGTGCCAGCAGTTACTCGACTAGCAGGCAGGATACGCAGTATTTT,TRBJ2-3,TRBV6-5,TRBD2,once
CASSPSGRARNEQFF,TGTGCCAGTAGCCCCAGCGGGAGGGCGCGGAATGAGCAGTTCTTC,TRBJ2-1,TRBV19,TRBD2,NA
CASSSGTGTNYEQYF,TGTGCCAGCAGTTCCGGGACAGGGACCAACTACGAGCAGTACTTC,TRBJ2-7,TRBV6-6,TRBD1,NA
CASSVASRGNTGELFF,TGTGCCAGCAGCGTAGCTAGCAGGGGGAACACCGGGGAGCTGTTTTTT,TRBJ2-2,TRBV9,NA,NA
CATPDRAGELFF,TGTGCCACCCCTGACAGGGCCGGGGAGCTGTTTTTT,TRBJ2-2,TRBV27,TRBD1,NA
CASSARDRVNSPLHF,TGTGCCAGCAGCGCTAGGGACAGGGTTAATTCACCCCTCCACTTT,TRBJ1-6,TRBV7-9,TRBD1,NA
CASSPWGRESPHEQYF,TGTGCCAGCAGCCCATGGGGGCGGGAGTCTCCCCACGAGCAGTACTTC,TRBJ2-7,TRBV3-1/TRBV3-2,NA,few
CASSVEAGSTDTQYF,TGTGCCAGCAGCGTAGAAGCCGGGAGCACAGATACGCAGTATTTT,TRBJ2-3,TRBV9,NA,NA
CASSYILGGTLEAFF,TGTGCCAGCAGTTACATTCTGGGCGGGACTCTTGAAGCTTTCTTT,TRBJ1-1,TRBV6-2/TRBV6-3,NA,NA
CASSLAGSGRANNEQFF,TGTGCCAGCAGCTTAGCGGGTAGCGGGAGGGCCAACAATGAGCAGTTCTTC,TRBJ2-1,TRBV11-3,TRBD2,NA
CASSPWTGISTGELFF,TGTGCCAGCAGCCCGTGGACAGGGATTTCTACCGGGGAGCTGTTTTTT,TRBJ2-2,TRBV7-9,TRBD1,few
CASSTRFRQTYNEQFF,TGTGCCAGCAGCACACGCTTTCGTCAGACCTACAATGAGCAGTTCTTC,TRBJ2-1,TRBV7-6,NA,NA
CASSRGGRATETQYF,TGTGCCAGCAGCCGGGGGGGGAGGGCCACGGAGACCCAGTACTTC,TRBJ2-5,TRBV7-2,TRBD2,NA
CASSLAGGIGDQPQHF,TGTGCCAGCAGCTTAGCGGGTGGAATCGGGGATCAGCCCCAGCATTTT,TRBJ1-5,TRBV7-9,NA,NA
CASSGHGSQYF,TGTGCCAGCAGCGGCCATGGTTCCCAGTACTTC,TRBJ2-5,TRBV3-1/TRBV3-2,NA,NA
CASSQELGRGYNEQFF,TGTGCCAGCAGCCAAGAACTCGGGAGGGGGTACAATGAGCAGTTCTTC,TRBJ2-1,TRBV3-1/TRBV3-2,TRBD2,NA
CASSQVSTAEKLFF,TGTGCCAGCAGCCAAGTGAGCACAGCTGAAAAACTGTTTTTT,TRBJ1-4,TRBV3-1/TRBV3-2,NA,NA
CASSSLRTGEQYF,TGTGCCAGCAGCTCCCTCCGGACGGGAGAGCAGTACTTC,TRBJ2-7,TRBV11-2,NA,NA
CASSLGAAGTEAFF,TGCGCCAGCAGCTTGGGAGCCGCCGGGACTGAAGCTTTCTTT,TRBJ1-1,TRBV5-1,NA,NA
CAWSGLAGGEQYF,TGTGCCTGGAGTGGACTAGCGGGAGGCGAGCAGTACTTC,TRBJ2-7,TRBV30,TRBD2,NA
CASSQAESGTDNSPLHF,TGTGCCAGCAGCCAAGCCGAGTCCGGGACAGATAATTCACCCCTCCACTTT,TRBJ1-6,TRBV3-1/TRBV3-2,TRBD1,NA
CASSPAPPRSTDTEAFF,TGTGCCAGCAGCCCTGCCCCGCCCCGATCTACGGACACTGAAGCTTTCTTT,TRBJ1-1,TRBV7-2,NA,NA
CASRAPGELYNEQFF,TGTGCCAGCAGGGCCCCGGGGGAACTATACAATGAGCAGTTCTTC,TRBJ2-1,TRBV7-2,NA,NA
CAWSMGTGQNQPQHF,TGTGCCTGGAGTATGGGGACTGGGCAAAATCAGCCCCAGCATTTT,TRBJ1-5,TRBV30,NA,once
CASSLRGAYEQYF,TGTGCCAGCAGCTTGAGGGGCGCCTACGAGCAGTACTTC,TRBJ2-7,TRBV5-8,NA,NA
CAWSVYFSTGELFF,TGTGCCTGGAGTGTATACTTCTCTACCGGGGAGCTGTTTTTT,TRBJ2-2,TRBV30,NA,once
CAFGQGKAGEQFF,TGTGCCTTTGGACAGGGTAAAGCAGGTGAGCAGTTCTTC,TRBJ2-1,TRBV30,TRBD1,NA
CASSQRLAGVFDTQYF,TGTGCCAGCAGCCAGAGGTTGGCGGGAGTTTTTGATACGCAGTATTTT,TRBJ2-3,TRBV11-3,TRBD2,NA
CAISPRGAGNTEAFF,TGTGCCATCAGCCCCCGGGGGGCGGGGAACACTGAAGCTTTCTTT,TRBJ1-1,TRBV10-3,NA,NA
CASRGNRQISRAETQYF,TGTGCCAGCAGGGGGAATCGACAGATAAGCCGTGCGGAGACCCAGTACTTC,TRBJ2-5,TRBV2,NA,NA
CASSLALQETQYF,TGTGCCAGCAGCTTGGCCCTACAAGAGACCCAGTACTTC,TRBJ2-5,TRBV5-4,NA,NA
CASSLGSGGLTEAFF,TGCGCCAGCAGCTTGGGGTCAGGGGGATTGACTGAAGCTTTCTTT,TRBJ1-1,TRBV5-1,TRBD1,NA
CASSTGTSVRGNEQFF,TGTGCCAGCAGCACCGGGACTAGCGTAAGGGGCAATGAGCAGTTCTTC,TRBJ2-1,TRBV9,TRBD2,NA
CASSLGGGGYEQYF,TGTGCCAGCAGTCTAGGGGGGGGCGGGTACGAGCAGTACTTC,TRBJ2-7,TRBV7-2,NA,once
CASSQLPPEQYF,TGTGCCAGCAGCCAACTACCGCCAGAGCAGTACTTC,TRBJ2-7,TRBV14,NA,NA
CASSQDDTFPNYGYTF,TGCGCCAGCAGCCAAGATGACACCTTCCCCAACTATGGCTACACCTTC,TRBJ1-2,TRBV4-1,NA,NA